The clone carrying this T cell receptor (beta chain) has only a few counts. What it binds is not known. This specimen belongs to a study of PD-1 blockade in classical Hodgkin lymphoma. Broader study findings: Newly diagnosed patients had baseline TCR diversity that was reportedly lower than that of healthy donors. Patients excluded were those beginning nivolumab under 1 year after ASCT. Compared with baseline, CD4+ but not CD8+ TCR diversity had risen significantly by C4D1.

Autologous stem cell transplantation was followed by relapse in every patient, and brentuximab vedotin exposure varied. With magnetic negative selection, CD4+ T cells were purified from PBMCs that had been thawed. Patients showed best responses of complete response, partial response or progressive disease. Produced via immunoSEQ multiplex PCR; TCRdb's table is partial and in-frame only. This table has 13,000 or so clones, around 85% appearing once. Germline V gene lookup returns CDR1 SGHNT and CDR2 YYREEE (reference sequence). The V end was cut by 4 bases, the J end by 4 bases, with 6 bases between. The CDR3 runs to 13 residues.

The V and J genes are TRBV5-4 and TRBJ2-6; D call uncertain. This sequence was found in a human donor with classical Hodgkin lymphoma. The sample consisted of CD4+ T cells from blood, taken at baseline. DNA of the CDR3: TGTGCCAGCAGCGGGCTCGGGGCCAACGTCCTGACTTTC. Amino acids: CASSGLGANVLTF.